The clone carrying this TCR beta chain was seen many times. Antigen specificity is unknown. The authors prepared the TCRbeta library with unique molecular identifiers. Using its own MiXCR run on the PCR reads, TCRdb lists one record per CDR3 protein. The sample lists over 150,000 distinct CDR3 sequences; around 10% were seen once. With 1 base removed from V and 0 bases from J, the gap between germline ends came to 6 bases. The CDR3 totals 14 residues. The germline V gene encodes CDR1 SEHNR and CDR2 FQNEAQ (reference sequence). This sample is drawn from a study of T-cell reconstitution after alpha-beta-depleted transplantation in children. The study, taken as a whole, reports: When one year had passed after transplant, most T-cell counts and diversity came from newly produced T cells. At day 60, the high TCRbeta diversity found in some patients originated from recipient T cells and thymic progenitors that had survived. Reported findings indicate that, about two months after transplant, alpha-beta T cells came from several hundred expanded clones, which were derived from non-depleted graft cells.

The sequence came from a boy aged 2 to 10 with acute myeloid leukemia, due to receive a stem cell transplant. V is TRBV7-9 and J is TRBJ1-1; D perhaps matches TRBD1 (6 bases). This sample comprised PBMCs, obtained before TCRalphabeta/CD19-depleted stem cell transplant. CDR3 nucleotide sequence: TGTGCCAGCAGCTTAGGGGGGCTGAACACTGAAGCTTTCTTT. Translation: CASSLGGLNTEAFF.